Sequencing of this T cell receptor (beta chain) was carried out in a study of T cell changes during pregnancy in multiple sclerosis. The protocol was immunoSEQ multiplex PCR, while the TCRdb copy is restricted to in-frame clones and leaves out a portion. The sample gives about 100,000 clones, around nine tenths of which show up once; around 1.2% is in the top ten. V was pared by 5 bases and J by 4 bases, with 9 bases between. The germline V gene encodes CDR1 SGHTA and CDR2 FQGNSA. The CDR3 is 13 amino acids. J is TRBJ1-3 and V is TRBV7-2, with D tentatively TRBD1 (6 bases). The sample here was peripheral blood, taken in the second trimester of pregnancy. The sequence was obtained from a female donor with multiple sclerosis, enrolled in a pregnancy study. CDR3 region: CASSRTAGNTIYF. The CDR3 DNA reads TGTGCCAGCAGCCGGACAGCCGGAAACACCATATATTTT.